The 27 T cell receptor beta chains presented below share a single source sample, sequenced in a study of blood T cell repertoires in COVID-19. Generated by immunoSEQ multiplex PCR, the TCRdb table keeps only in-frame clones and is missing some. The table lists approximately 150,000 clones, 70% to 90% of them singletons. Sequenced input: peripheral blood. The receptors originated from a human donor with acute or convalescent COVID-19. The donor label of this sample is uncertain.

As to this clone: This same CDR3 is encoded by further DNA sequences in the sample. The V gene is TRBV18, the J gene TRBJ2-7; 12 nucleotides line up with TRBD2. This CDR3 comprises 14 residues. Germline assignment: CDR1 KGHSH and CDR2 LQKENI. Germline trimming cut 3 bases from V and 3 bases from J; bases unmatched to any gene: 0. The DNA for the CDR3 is TGTGCCAGCTCACCGACTAGCGGGAGCTACGAGCAGTACGTC. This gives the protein CASSPTSGSYEQYV.

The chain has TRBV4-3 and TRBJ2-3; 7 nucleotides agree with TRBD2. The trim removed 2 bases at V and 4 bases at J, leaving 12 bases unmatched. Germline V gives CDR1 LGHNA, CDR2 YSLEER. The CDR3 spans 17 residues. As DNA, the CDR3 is TGCGCCAGCAGCCAATTAGTAGCGGGTGCCGGCCCAGATACGCAGTATTTT. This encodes CASSQLVAGAGPDTQYF.

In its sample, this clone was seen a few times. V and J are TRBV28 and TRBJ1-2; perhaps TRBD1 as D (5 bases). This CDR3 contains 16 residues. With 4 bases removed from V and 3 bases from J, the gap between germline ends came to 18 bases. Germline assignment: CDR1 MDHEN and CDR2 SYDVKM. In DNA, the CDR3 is TGTGCCAGCAGTTCCCCTGGATCCCAGGGTGACTATGGCTACACCTTC. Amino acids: CASSSPGSQGDYGYTF.

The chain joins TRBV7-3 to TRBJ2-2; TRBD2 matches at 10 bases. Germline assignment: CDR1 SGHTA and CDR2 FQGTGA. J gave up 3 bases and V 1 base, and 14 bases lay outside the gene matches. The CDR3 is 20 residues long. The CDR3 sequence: CASSLIATSGKGGDTGELFF. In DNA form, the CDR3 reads TGTGCCAGCAGCTTAATAGCTACTAGCGGGAAGGGTGGGGACACCGGGGAGCTGTTTTTT.

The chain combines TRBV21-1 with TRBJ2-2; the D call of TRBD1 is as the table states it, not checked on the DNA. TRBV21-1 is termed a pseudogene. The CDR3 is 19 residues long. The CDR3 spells CASSKVAVRGQANTGELFF. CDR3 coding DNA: TGTGCCAGCAGCAAAGTTGCAGTTAGGGGACAGGCGAACACCGGGGAGCTGTTTTTT.

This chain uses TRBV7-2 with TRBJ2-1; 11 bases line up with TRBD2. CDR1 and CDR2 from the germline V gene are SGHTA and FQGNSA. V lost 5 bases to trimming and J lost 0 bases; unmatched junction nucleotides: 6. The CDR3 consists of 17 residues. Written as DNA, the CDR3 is TGTGCCAGCAGCCTACTAGCGGGGGTACGCTCCTACAATGAGCAGTTCTTC. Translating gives CASSLLAGVRSYNEQFF.

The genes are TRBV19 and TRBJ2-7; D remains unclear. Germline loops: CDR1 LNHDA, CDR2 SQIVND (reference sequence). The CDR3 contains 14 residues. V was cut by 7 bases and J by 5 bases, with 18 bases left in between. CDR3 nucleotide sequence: TGTGCCAGTACCTCCCCGTTCGAGCGCAACGAGCAGTACGTC. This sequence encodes CASTSPFERNEQYV.

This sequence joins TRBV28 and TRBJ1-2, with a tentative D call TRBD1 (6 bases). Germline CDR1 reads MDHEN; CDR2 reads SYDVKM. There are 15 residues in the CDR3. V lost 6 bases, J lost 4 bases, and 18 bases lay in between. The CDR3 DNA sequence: TGTGCCAGCAGGAAAGGGGGGGGCTGGGGCTATGGCTACACCTTC. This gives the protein CASRKGGGWGYGYTF.

The CDR3 sequence: CASSFLADTQYF. Written as DNA, the CDR3 is TGTGCCAGCAGTTTTCTCGCAGATACGCAGTATTTT. The chain has TRBV12-3 or TRBV12-4 and TRBJ2-3; unclear D gene. The V gene lost 3 bases and the J gene lost 4 bases, with 5 bases spanning the gap. CDR3 length: 12 residues.

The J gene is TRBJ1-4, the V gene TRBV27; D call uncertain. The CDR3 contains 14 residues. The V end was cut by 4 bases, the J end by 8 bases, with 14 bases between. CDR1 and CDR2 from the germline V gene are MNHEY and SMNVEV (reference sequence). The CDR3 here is CASSYNGKGEKLFF. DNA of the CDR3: TGTGCCAGCAGTTACAACGGGAAGGGCGAAAAACTGTTTTTT. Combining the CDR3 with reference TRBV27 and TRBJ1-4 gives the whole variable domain EAQVTQNPRYLITVTGKKLTVTCSQNMNHEYMSWYRQDPGLGLRQIYYSMNVEVTDKGDVPEGYKVSRKEKRNFPLILESPSPNQTSLYFCASSYNGKGEKLFFGSGTQLSVL.

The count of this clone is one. As DNA, the CDR3 is TGTGCCAGCAGCCCTAGACAGGGGAGCGGTTGGGGCTACACCTTC. Translated, it gives CASSPRQGSGWGYTF. The J gene is TRBJ1-2, the V gene TRBV14; 8 nucleotides agree with TRBD1. The ends lost 4 bases at V and 8 bases at J; junction bases unmatched: 12. The germline V gene encodes CDR1 SGHDN and CDR2 FVKESK. This CDR3 spans 15 amino acids.

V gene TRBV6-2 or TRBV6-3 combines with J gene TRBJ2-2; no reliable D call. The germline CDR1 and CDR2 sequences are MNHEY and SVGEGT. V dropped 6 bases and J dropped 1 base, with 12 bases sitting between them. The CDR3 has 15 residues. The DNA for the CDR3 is TGTGCCAGCAGCTCCCAATACGGGAACACCGGGGAGCTGTTTTTT. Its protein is CASSSQYGNTGELFF.

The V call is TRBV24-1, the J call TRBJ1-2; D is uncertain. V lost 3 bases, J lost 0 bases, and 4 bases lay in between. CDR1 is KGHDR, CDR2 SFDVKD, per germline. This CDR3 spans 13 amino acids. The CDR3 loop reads CATSDPANYGYTF. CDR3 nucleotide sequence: TGTGCCACCAGTGATCCAGCTAACTATGGCTACACCTTC.

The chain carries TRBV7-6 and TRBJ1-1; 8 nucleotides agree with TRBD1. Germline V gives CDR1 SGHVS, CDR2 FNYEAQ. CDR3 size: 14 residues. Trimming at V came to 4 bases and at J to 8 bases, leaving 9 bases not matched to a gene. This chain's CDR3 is CASSSWTGRKEAFF. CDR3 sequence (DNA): TGTGCCAGCAGCTCCTGGACAGGGAGAAAGGAAGCTTTCTTT.

The CDR3 is CASSMRASGKQFF. CDR3 DNA: TGTGCCAGTAGTATGAGGGCTAGCGGTAAGCAGTTCTTC. This chain joins TRBV19 and TRBJ2-1; 7 bases align to TRBD2. The CDR3 runs to 13 residues. Losses at the gene ends were 3 bases for V and 11 bases for J; bases not matched to a gene: 7. The germline CDR1 and CDR2 sequences are LNHDA and SQIVND (reference sequence).

CDR3 sequence (DNA): TGTGCCAGCAGTTTAGGGACAGGGAGGAGCAATCAGCCCCAGCATTTT. It specifies CASSLGTGRSNQPQHF. V gene TRBV27 combines with J gene TRBJ1-5; 9 nucleotides align to TRBD1. Germline V CDR1 and CDR2: MNHEY, SMNVEV (reference sequence). With V trimmed by 2 bases and J by 1 base, 3 bases remained unmatched. The CDR3 covers 16 residues.

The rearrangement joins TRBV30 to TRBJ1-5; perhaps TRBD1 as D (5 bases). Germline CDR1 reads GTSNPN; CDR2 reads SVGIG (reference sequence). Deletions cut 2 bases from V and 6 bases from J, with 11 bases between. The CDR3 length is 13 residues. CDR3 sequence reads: CAWSKGSSQPQHF. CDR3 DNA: TGTGCCTGGAGTAAGGGGTCTAGTCAGCCCCAGCATTTT.

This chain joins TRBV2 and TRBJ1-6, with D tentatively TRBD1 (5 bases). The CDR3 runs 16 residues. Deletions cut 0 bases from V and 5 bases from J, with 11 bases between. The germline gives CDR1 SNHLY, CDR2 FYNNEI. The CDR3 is CASSEASGLNNSPLHF. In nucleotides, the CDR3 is TGTGCCAGCAGTGAAGCGTCAGGGCTGAATAATTCACCCCTCCACTTT.

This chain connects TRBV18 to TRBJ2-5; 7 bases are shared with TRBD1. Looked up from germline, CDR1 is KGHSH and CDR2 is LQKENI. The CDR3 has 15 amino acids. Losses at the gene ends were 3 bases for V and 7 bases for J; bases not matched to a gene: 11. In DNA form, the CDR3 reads TGTGCCAGCTCACCCTCCGGGACAGACGGCGGGACCCAGTACTTC. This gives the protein CASSPSGTDGGTQYF.

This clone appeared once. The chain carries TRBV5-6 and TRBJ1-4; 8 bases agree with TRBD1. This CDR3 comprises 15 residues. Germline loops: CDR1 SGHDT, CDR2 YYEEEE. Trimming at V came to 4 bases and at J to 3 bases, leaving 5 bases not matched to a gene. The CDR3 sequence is CASSPPGQANEKLFF. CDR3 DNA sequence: TGTGCCAGCAGCCCGCCGGGACAGGCTAATGAAAAACTGTTTTTT. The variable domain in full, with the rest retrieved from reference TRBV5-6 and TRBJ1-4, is DAGVTQSPTHLIKTRGQQVTLRCSPKSGHDTVSWYQQALGQGPQFIFQYYEEEERQRGNFPDRFSGHQFPNYSSELNVNALLLGDSALYLCASSPPGQANEKLFFGSGTQLSVL.

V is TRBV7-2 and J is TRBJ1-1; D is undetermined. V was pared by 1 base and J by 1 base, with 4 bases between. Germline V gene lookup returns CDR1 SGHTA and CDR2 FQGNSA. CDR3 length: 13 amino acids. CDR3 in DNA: TGTGCCAGCAGCTTAGTCGGGAACACTGAAGCTTTCTTT. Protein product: CASSLVGNTEAFF. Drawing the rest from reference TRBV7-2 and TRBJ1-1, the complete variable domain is GAGVSQSPSNKVTEKGKDVELRCDPISGHTALYWYRQSLGQGLEFLIYFQGNSAPDKSGLPSDRFSAERTGGSVSTLTIQRTQQEDSAVYLCASSLVGNTEAFFGQGTRLTVV.

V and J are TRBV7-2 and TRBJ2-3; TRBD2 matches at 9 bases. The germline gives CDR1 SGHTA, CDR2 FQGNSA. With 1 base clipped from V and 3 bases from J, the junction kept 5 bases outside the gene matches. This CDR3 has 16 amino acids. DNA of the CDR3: TGTGCCAGCAGCTTAGAATCTAGCGGGAATACAGATACGCAGTATTTT. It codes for CASSLESSGNTDTQYF.

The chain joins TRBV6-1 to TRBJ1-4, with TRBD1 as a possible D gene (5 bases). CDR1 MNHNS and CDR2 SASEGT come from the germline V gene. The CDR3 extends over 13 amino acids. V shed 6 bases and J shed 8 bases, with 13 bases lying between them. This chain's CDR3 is CASSRQQSEKLFF. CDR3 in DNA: TGTGCCAGCAGCCGACAGCAGAGCGAAAAACTGTTTTTT.

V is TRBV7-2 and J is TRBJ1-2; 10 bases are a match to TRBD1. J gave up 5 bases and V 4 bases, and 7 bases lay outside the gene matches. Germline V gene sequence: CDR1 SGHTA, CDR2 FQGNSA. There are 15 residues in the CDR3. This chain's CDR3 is CASSSPGQGTYGYTF. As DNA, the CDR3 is TGTGCCAGCAGCTCGCCGGGACAGGGGACGTATGGCTACACCTTC.

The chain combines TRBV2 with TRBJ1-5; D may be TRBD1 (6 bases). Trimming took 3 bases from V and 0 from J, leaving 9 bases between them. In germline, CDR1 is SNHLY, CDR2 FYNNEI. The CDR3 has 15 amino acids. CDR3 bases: TGTGCCAGCAGTGATGGACAGTTTAGCAATCAGCCCCAGCATTTT. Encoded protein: CASSDGQFSNQPQHF. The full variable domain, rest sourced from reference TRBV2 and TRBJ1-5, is EPEVTQTPSHQVTQMGQEVILRCVPISNHLYFYWYRQILGQKVEFLVSFYNNEISEKSEIFDDQFSVERPDGSNFTLKIRSTKLEDSAMYFCASSDGQFSNQPQHFGDGTRLSIL.

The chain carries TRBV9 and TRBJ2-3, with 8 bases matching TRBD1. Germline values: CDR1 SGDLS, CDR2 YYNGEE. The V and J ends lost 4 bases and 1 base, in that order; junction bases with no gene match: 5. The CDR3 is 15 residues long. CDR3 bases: TGTGCCAGCAGCAAACAGGGGGTGGGCACAGATACGCAGTATTTT. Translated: CASSKQGVGTDTQYF.

The CDR3 DNA sequence: TGTGCCAGCAGCTCGCCCGGGACAGCGAGCACAGATACGCAGTATTTT. Its translation is CASSSPGTASTDTQYF. This chain links TRBV5-4 with TRBJ2-3; 7 bases align to TRBD1. This CDR3 comprises 16 residues. The V gene's germline CDR1 is SGHNT and CDR2 YYREEE (reference sequence). V was clipped by 3 bases and J by 0 bases; unmatched bases: 7.